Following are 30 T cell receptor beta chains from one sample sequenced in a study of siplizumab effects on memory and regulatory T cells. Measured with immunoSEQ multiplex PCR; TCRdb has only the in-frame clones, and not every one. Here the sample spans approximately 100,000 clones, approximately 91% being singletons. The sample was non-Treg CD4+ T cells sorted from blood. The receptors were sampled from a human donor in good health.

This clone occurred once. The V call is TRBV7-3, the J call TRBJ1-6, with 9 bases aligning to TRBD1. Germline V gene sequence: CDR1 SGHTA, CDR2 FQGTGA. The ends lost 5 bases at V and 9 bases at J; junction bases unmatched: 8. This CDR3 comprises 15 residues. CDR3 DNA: TGTGCCAGCAGCGCAAAAACAGGGGGCGGTTCACCCCTCCACTTT. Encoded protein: CASSAKTGGGSPLHF.

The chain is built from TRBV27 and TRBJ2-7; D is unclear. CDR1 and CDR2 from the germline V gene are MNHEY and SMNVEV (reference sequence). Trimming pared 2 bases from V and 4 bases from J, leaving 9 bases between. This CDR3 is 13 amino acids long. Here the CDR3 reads CASSLSVGYEQYF. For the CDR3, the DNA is TGTGCCAGCAGTTTAAGTGTCGGTTACGAGCAGTACTTC.

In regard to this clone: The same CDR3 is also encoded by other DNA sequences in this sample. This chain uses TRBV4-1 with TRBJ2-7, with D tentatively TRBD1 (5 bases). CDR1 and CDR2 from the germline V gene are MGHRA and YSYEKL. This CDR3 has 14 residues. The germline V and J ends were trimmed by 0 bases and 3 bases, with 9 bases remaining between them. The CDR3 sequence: CASSQDRQGYEQYF. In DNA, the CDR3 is TGCGCCAGCAGCCAAGACCGCCAGGGCTACGAGCAGTACTTC.

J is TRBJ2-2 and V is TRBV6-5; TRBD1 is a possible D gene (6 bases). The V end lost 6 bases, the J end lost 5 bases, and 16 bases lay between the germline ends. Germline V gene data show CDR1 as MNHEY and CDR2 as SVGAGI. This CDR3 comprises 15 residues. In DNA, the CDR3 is TGTGCCAGCAGAGGAACAGGGATTTGGACCGGGGAGCTGTTTTTT. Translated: CASRGTGIWTGELFF.

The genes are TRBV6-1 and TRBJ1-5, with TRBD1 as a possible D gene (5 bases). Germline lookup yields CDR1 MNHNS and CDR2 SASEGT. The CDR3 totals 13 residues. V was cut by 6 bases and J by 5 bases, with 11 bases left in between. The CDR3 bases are TGTGCCAGCAGCCGGGACCCCCATCAGCCCCAGCATTTT. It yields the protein CASSRDPHQPQHF.

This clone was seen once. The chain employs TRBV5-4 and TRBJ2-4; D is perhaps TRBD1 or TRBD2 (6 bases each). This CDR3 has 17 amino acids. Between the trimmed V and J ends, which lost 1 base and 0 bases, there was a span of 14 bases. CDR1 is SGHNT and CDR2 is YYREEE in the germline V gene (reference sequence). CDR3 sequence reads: CASSLFSAGQAKNIQYF. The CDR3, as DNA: TGTGCCAGCAGCTTGTTTTCGGCGGGACAAGCCAAAAACATTCAGTACTTC.

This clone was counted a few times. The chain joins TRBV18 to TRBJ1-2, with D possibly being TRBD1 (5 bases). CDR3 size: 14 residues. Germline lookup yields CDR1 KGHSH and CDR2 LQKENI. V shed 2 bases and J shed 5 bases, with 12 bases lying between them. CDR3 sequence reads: CASSPDSGKYGYTF. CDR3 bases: TGTGCCAGCTCACCAGACAGTGGCAAGTATGGCTACACCTTC.

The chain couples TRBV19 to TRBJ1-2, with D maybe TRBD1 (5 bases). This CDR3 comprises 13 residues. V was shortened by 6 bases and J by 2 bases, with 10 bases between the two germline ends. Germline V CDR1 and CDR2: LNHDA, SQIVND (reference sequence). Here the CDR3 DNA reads TGTGCCAGTAGCAAGACAGAGAACTATGGCTACACCTTC. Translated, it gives CASSKTENYGYTF.

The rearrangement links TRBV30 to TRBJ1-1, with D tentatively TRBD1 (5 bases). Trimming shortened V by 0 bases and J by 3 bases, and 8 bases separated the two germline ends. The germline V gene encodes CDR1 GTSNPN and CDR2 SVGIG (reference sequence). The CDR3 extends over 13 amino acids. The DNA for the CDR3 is TGTGCCTGGAGTGTAGGGGACTACACTGAAGCTTTCTTT. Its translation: CAWSVGDYTEAFF.

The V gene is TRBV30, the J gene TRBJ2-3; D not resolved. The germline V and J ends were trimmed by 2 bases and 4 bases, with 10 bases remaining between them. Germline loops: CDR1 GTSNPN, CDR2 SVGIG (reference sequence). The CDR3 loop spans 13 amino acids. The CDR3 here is CAWSKNAADTQYF. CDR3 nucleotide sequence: TGTGCCTGGAGTAAGAATGCGGCAGATACGCAGTATTTT.

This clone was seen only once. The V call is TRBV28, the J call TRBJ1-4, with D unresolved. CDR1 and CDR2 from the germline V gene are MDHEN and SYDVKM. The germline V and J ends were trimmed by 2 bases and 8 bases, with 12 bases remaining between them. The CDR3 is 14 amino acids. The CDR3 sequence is CASSLAATAEKLFF. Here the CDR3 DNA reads TGTGCCAGCAGTTTAGCCGCGACGGCGGAAAAACTGTTTTTT.

CDR3 in DNA: TGCGCCAGCAGACCTTCAGGGACTGATATCTACAATGAGCAGTTCTTC. This translates into CASRPSGTDIYNEQFF. The chain employs TRBV5-1 and TRBJ2-1; tentative D call: TRBD2 (6 bases). Germline CDR1 is SGHRS and CDR2 is YFSETQ. V shed 5 bases and J shed 3 bases, with 18 bases lying between them. The CDR3 length is 16 residues.

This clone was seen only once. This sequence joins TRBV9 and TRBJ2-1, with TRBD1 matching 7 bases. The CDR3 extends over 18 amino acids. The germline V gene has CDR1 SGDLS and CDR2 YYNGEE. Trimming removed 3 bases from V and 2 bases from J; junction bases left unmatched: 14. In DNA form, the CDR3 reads TGTGCCAGCAGCGCAGGAAAGGTGGCAGGGGGACCCTACAATGAGCAGTTCTTC. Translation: CASSAGKVAGGPYNEQFF.

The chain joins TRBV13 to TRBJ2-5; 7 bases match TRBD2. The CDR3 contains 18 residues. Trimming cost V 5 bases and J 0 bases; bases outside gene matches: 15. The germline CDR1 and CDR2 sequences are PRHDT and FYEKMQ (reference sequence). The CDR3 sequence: CASSPRRERGMYQETQYF. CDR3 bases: TGTGCCAGCAGCCCCCGGAGAGAGCGGGGCATGTACCAAGAGACCCAGTACTTC.

CDR3 DNA sequence: TGCGCCAGCAGCCAAGAGGGAGGCTCCTACGAGCAGTACTTC. Protein sequence: CASSQEGGSYEQYF. J is TRBJ2-7 and V is TRBV4-3; D is possibly TRBD2 (6 bases). From germline, CDR1 is LGHNA and CDR2 YSLEER. The CDR3 totals 14 residues. V was trimmed by 0 bases and J by 0 bases, leaving 6 bases between them.

CDR3 in DNA: TGTGCCAGCAGCCCCTACTATGACACCCAAGAGACCCAGTACTTC. Amino acids: CASSPYYDTQETQYF. V usage is TRBV7-9 and J usage is TRBJ2-5; D uncertain. The germline V gene has CDR1 SEHNR and CDR2 FQNEAQ (reference sequence). This CDR3 has 15 residues. V lost 5 bases and J 1 base, leaving 14 bases between the germline ends.

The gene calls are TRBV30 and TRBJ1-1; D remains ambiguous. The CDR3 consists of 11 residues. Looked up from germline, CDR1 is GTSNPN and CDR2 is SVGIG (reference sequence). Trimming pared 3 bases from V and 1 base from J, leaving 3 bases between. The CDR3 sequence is CAWRGNTEAFF. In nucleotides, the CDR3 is TGTGCCTGGAGGGGGAACACTGAAGCTTTCTTT.

CDR3 nucleotide sequence: TGTGCCAGCAGCCCGACGGACAGCCGGGAGCAGTACTTC. Protein product: CASSPTDSREQYF. The rearrangement uses TRBV7-2 and TRBJ2-7, with D possibly matching TRBD1 (6 bases). The CDR3 is 13 amino acids. Germline CDR1 SGHTA, CDR2 FQGNSA. V was clipped by 5 bases and J by 7 bases, with 15 bases between them.

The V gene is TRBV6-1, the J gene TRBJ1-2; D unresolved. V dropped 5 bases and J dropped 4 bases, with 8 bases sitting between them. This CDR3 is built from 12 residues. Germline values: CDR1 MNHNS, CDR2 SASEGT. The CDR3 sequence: CASSWEGYGYTF. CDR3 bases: TGTGCCAGCAGTTGGGAGGGCTATGGCTACACCTTC.

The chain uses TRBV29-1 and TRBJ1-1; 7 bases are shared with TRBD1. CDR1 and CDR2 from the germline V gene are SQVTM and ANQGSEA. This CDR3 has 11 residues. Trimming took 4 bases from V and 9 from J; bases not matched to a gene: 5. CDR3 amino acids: CSVGRGQKAFF. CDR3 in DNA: TGCAGCGTTGGGAGGGGACAGAAAGCTTTCTTT.

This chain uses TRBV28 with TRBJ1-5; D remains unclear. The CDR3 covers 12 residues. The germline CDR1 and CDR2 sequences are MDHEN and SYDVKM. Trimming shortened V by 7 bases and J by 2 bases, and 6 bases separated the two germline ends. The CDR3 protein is CASKERNQPQHF. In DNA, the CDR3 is TGTGCCAGCAAAGAACGCAATCAGCCCCAGCATTTT.

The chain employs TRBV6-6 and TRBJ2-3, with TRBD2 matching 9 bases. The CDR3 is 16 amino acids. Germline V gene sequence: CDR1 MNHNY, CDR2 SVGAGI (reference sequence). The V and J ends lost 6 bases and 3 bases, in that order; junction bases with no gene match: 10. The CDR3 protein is CASSPGDSGSTDTQYF. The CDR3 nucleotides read TGTGCCAGCAGCCCCGGCGATAGCGGGAGTACAGATACGCAGTATTTT.

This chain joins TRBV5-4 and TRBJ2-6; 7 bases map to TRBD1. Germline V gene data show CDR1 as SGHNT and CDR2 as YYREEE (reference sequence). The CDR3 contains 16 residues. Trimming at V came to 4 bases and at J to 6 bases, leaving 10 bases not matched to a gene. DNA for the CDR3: TGTGCCAGCAGCCCTGACAGGGTGGATCTGGCCAACGTCCTGACTTTC. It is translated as CASSPDRVDLANVLTF.

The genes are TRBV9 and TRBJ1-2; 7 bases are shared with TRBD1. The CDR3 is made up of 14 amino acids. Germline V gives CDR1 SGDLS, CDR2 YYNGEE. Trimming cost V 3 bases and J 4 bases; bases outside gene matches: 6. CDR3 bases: TGTGCCAGCAGCGCGAGGGACAGCCTCTATGGCTACACCTTC. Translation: CASSARDSLYGYTF.

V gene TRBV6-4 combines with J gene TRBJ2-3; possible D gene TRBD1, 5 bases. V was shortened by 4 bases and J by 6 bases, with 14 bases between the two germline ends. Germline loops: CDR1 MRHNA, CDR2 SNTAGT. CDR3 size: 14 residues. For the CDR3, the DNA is TGTGCCAGCAGTGTTGATAGGGGCGCGGATACGCAGTATTTT. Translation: CASSVDRGADTQYF.

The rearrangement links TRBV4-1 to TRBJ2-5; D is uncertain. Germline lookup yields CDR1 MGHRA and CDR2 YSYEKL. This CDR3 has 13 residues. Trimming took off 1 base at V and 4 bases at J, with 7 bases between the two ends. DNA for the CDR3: TGCGCCAGCAGCCAAGTCCCGGGAGAGACCCAGTACTTC. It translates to CASSQVPGETQYF.

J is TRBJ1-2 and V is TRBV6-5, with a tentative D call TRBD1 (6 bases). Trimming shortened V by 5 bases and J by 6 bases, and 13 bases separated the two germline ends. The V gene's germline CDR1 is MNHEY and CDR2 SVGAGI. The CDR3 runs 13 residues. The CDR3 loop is CASSRTVLHGYTF. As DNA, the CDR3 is TGTGCCAGCAGTCGGACAGTCCTGCATGGCTACACCTTC.

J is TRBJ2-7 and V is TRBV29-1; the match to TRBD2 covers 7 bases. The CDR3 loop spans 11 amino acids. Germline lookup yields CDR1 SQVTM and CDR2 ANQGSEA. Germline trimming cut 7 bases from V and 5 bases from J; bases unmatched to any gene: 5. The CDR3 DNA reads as TGCAGCGCCGGACTAGTGGACGAGCAGTACTTC. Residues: CSAGLVDEQYF.

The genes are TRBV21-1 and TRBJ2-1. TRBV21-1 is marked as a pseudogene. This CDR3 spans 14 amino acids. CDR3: CASSKRPPPNEQFF. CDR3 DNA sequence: TGTGCCAGCAGCAAACGCCCCCCTCCGAATGAGCAGTTCTTC.

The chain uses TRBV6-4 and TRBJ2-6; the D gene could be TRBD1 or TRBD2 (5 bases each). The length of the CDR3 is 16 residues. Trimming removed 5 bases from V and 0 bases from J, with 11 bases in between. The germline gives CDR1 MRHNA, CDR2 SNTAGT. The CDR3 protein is CASSPSGLSGANVLTF. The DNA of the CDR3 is TGTGCCAGCAGTCCCTCGGGGCTCTCTGGGGCCAACGTCCTGACTTTC.